This T cell receptor beta chain is drawn from a study of blood T cell repertoires in COVID-19. Study details: Spain, Italy and the United States supplied samples that represented acute and convalescent COVID-19.

Some clones are missing from TCRdb's copy, which holds only in-frame ones; the method was immunoSEQ multiplex PCR. The sample consists of about 46,000 clones, 75% to 95% of them appearing once. The germline CDR1 and CDR2 sequences are GTSNPN and SVGIG (reference sequence). The CDR3 length is 13 residues. V lost 2 bases to trimming and J lost 0 bases, with 7 bases between them. The gene calls are TRBV30 and TRBJ1-1, with no clear D. Specimen: peripheral blood. This receptor was identified in a man aged 45-65 years with acute or convalescent COVID-19. This CDR3 is CAWSSHLNTEAFF. In DNA form, the CDR3 reads TGTGCCTGGAGTTCACATTTGAACACTGAAGCTTTCTTT.